These T cell receptor beta chains were read from a single sample in a study of blood T cell repertoires in COVID-19. TCRdb keeps only in-frame clones here, not all; method: immunoSEQ multiplex PCR. This sample carries 90,000 to 100,000 clones, approximately 86% of them seen once, and the ten largest clones take around 1.6%. Sequencing input: peripheral blood. The receptors shown here come from a man older than 75 with acute or convalescent COVID-19. Both conserved end residues are part of each CDR3. A D gene is named only where the DNA matches it firmly. Clone size appears in some rows only: once, few, many, or a class for an expanded clone.

TRBV5-4	TRBJ2-3	once	TRBD2	TGTGCCAGCAGCCCAGGGACTAGCGGGAGGGAATATACGCAGTATTTT	CASSPGTSGREYTQYF
TRBV2	TRBJ2-3	.	.	TGTGCCAGCAGTGGGGGGCTAGGGAATACGCAGTATTTT	CASSGGLGNTQYF
TRBV5-4	TRBJ2-7	.	TRBD1	TGTGCCAGCAGCTTGGTGGGACAGGGCGCCTACGAGCAGTACTTC	CASSLVGQGAYEQYF
TRBV6-1	TRBJ1-5	.	.	TGTGCCAGCAGTGACAGGGGTTCGGGCAATCAGCCCCAGCATTTT	CASSDRGSGNQPQHF
TRBV7-2	TRBJ2-1	.	TRBD2	TGTGCCAGCAGCTTAGGCCCCGGGACTAGTGGCAATGAGCAGTTCTTC	CASSLGPGTSGNEQFF
TRBV7-3	TRBJ2-1	.	TRBD2	TGTGCCAGCAGCTCACTAGCGGGAGCCTACAATGAGCAGTTCTTC	CASSSLAGAYNEQFF
TRBV7-3	TRBJ2-7	few	.	TGTGCCAGCAGCTTAGATCAGGCAGCCGGTTCCTACGAGCAGTACTTC	CASSLDQAAGSYEQYF
TRBV24-1	TRBJ2-5	.	TRBD2	TGTGCCACCAGTGATTTGCCCCCCGATCGCGGGAGGGTCCGAGAGACCCAGTACTTC	CATSDLPPDRGRVRETQYF
TRBV7-2	TRBJ1-2	once	.	TGTGCCAGCAGCCTCCTCGGGAGGAACTATGGCTACACCTTC	CASSLLGRNYGYTF
TRBV5-4	TRBJ1-2	few	.	TGTGCCAGCAGCTTCGGGCCCCAAGGGGGAATCCTTCATGGCTACACCTTC	CASSFGPQGGILHGYTF
TRBV5-1	TRBJ2-7	.	TRBD1	TGCGCCAGCAGGACCGGGACAGTGAACGAGCAGTACTTC	CASRTGTVNEQYF
TRBV21-1	TRBJ1-5	.	.	TGTGCCAGCAGCAAAGCGCTTTTAGGGGGCGGGGTGGATCAGCCCCAGCATTTT	CASSKALLGGGVDQPQHF
TRBV9	TRBJ2-6	.	.	TGTGCCAGCAGCGTAGCTGATACAGGGTATGGGGCCAACGTCCTGACTTTC	CASSVADTGYGANVLTF
TRBV18	TRBJ1-3	.	TRBD1	TGTGCCAGCTCCCCCCTCACCGGGACAGGGTCCTCTGGAAACACCATATATTTT	CASSPLTGTGSSGNTIYF
TRBV4-3	TRBJ1-5	.	.	TGCGCCAGCAGCCCGAAGGGGACTCAGGGGCCCCAGCATTTT	CASSPKGTQGPQHF
TRBV28	TRBJ1-1	.	.	TGTGCCAGCAGTTTAAGCATAGGGGGAGTTGAAGCTTTCTTT	CASSLSIGGVEAFF
TRBV27	TRBJ2-3	.	TRBD1	TGTGCCAGCAGTTTTCGGACAGGGGGAGATACGCAGTATTTT	CASSFRTGGDTQYF
TRBV10-3	TRBJ2-1	few	TRBD2	TGTGCCATCAGCCCTGGACTAGCGGGAGGCACTGAGCAGTTCTTC	CAISPGLAGGTEQFF
TRBV5-6	TRBJ2-7	.	.	TGTGCCAGCAGCAACAAGCAGGGGTACGAGCAGTACTTC	CASSNKQGYEQYF
TRBV2	TRBJ2-3	once	.	TGTGCCAGCAGAGATGGAGTTTTAGATACGCAGTATTTT	CASRDGVLDTQYF
TRBV4-1	TRBJ2-1	.	.	TGCGCCAGCAGCCAAGAGGCAACGAGGTACGGTGAGCAGTTCTTC	CASSQEATRYGEQFF
TRBV21-1	TRBJ2-7	few	.	TGTGCCAGCAGCAAAGCTTCTCCTCACGAAAGCGGGAGGGCGGGGGGAAGGAACGAGCAGTACTTC	CASSKASPHESGRAGGRNEQYF
TRBV6-5	TRBJ1-1	few	.	TGTGCCAGCACCCCCCAACGGGTCGCTGAAGCTTTCTTT	CASTPQRVAEAFF
TRBV19	TRBJ1-5	few	TRBD1	TGTGCCAGTAGTATTGAACCGGGACAGGGGCAGGATCAGCCCCAGCATTTT	CASSIEPGQGQDQPQHF
TRBV28	TRBJ1-2	many	TRBD1	TGTGCCAGCAGTACCTACAGGGGGCGAGGTGGCTACACCTTC	CASSTYRGRGGYTF
TRBV27	TRBJ2-1	once	TRBD1	TGTGCCAGCAGTGCCACGACAGGGAAGAAAGAGCAGTTCTTC	CASSATTGKKEQFF
TRBV13	TRBJ2-1	once	TRBD1	TGTGCCAGCAGCTCAAGGACAGGGAGTGAGCAGTTCTTC	CASSSRTGSEQFF
TRBV19	TRBJ1-5	.	TRBD1	TGTGCCAGTAGTGAAGCCCGGGACAGGGACCAGCCCCAGCATTTT	CASSEARDRDQPQHF